Listed here are 12 T cell receptor beta chains from one sample, sequenced in a study of cytomegalovirus exposure and HLA in healthy donors. The PCR contained 60 Vbeta and 13 Jbeta primers. Only in-frame clones appear in the TCRdb table, and some are missing; sequencing was by immunoSEQ multiplex PCR. The repertoire holds around 100,000 clones, with about a tenth as singletons. The sample was PBMCs. The receptors were sampled from a man aged 35 to 55 in good health and CMV-seropositive.

This clone was counted a few times. CDR3 nucleotide sequence: TGCGCCAGCACCCCAGGGGGGACGAACACCGGGGAGCTGTTTTTT. This gives the protein CASTPGGTNTGELFF. The rearrangement uses TRBV4-3 and TRBJ2-2; a weak D match, TRBD1 (7 bases). This CDR3 spans 15 amino acids. The germline V gene has CDR1 LGHNA and CDR2 YSLEER. The V end was cut by 7 bases, the J end by 0 bases, with 12 bases between.

Concerning this clone itself: The identical CDR3 is also encoded by other nucleotide sequences in the sample. The rearrangement joins TRBV11-2 to TRBJ2-7; 11 bases are shared with TRBD1. The germline CDR1 and CDR2 sequences are SGHAT and FQNNGV. J lost 2 bases, V lost 3 bases, and 0 bases had no gene match. The CDR3 runs 14 residues. Written as DNA, the CDR3 is TGTGCCAGCAGCTTGGGACAGGGGGCCTACGAGCAGTACTTC. Residues: CASSLGQGAYEQYF.

A few counts support this clone. The J gene is TRBJ2-1, the V gene TRBV7-4; 10 bases line up with TRBD2. Germline CDR1 is SGHVT and CDR2 is SQSDAQ. V shed 7 bases, J shed 10 bases, and the junction held 16 bases outside the gene matches. There are 16 residues in the CDR3. The CDR3 DNA is TGTGCCAGCAACCAAACCTTGTGGCTAGCGGGAGACGAGCAGTTCTTC. This gives the protein CASNQTLWLAGDEQFF.

This clone was detected only a few times. This rearrangement joins TRBV18 to TRBJ1-1; D remains unclear. CDR3 size: 14 residues. Looked up from germline, CDR1 is KGHSH and CDR2 is LQKENI. V dropped 2 bases and J dropped 2 bases, with 9 bases sitting between them. This CDR3 reads CASSPEVGNTEAFF. In DNA, the CDR3 is TGTGCCAGCTCACCAGAGGTTGGAAACACTGAAGCTTTCTTT.

This clone was recorded a few times. The chain recombines TRBV27 with TRBJ1-2; 8 nucleotides agree with TRBD1. V lost 5 bases to trimming and J lost 4 bases; unmatched junction nucleotides: 15. CDR1 MNHEY and CDR2 SMNVEV come from the germline V gene (reference sequence). The CDR3 length is 17 residues. The CDR3 is CASSPNLGTGWGYGYTF. The CDR3 region has the DNA TGTGCCAGCAGTCCAAACTTAGGGACAGGATGGGGCTATGGCTACACCTTC.

This clone was counted between two and nine times. The chain employs TRBV6-6 and TRBJ1-1; D is unresolved. The CDR3 sequence is 15 residues long. The germline V gene encodes CDR1 MNHNY and CDR2 SVGAGI (reference sequence). V shed 5 bases and J shed 2 bases, with 15 bases lying between them. This CDR3 reads CASSSRSGTNTEAFF. In DNA, the CDR3 is TGTGCCAGCAGTAGCCGGTCAGGCACCAACACTGAAGCTTTCTTT.

This clone was detected a few times. The chain links TRBV28 to TRBJ1-2, with D tentatively TRBD1 (6 bases). Germline V lookup: CDR1 MDHEN, CDR2 SYDVKM. V lost 7 bases and J lost 6, with 18 bases in between. This CDR3 comprises 14 residues. The CDR3: CASKGGASRHGYTF. The DNA for the CDR3 is TGTGCCAGCAAGGGGGGGGCCTCCCGGCATGGCTACACCTTC.

This sequence joins TRBV25-1 and TRBJ2-5, with 11 bases lining up with TRBD2. CDR1 is MGHDK, CDR2 SYGVNS, per germline. This CDR3 spans 18 amino acids. The V segment lost 7 bases and the J segment 6 bases; nucleotides outside the gene matches: 19. The DNA for the CDR3 is TGTGCCAGCACCTTTGGGACTAGCGGAGAGGGGGGAGGAAAGACCCAGTACTTC. Translating it yields CASTFGTSGEGGGKTQYF.

This clone occurred a few times. The V gene is TRBV19, the J gene TRBJ2-7; 9 bases fit TRBD1. Germline V lookup: CDR1 LNHDA, CDR2 SQIVND (reference sequence). After removal of 7 bases from V and 4 bases from J, the junction contained 8 bases not matched to a gene. The CDR3 has 14 amino acids. CDR3 bases: TGTGCCAGTAAGGTTGAACAGGGGGCTTACGAGCAGTACTTC. It is translated as CASKVEQGAYEQYF.

V usage is TRBV7-9 and J usage is TRBJ1-2, with D uncertain. V was trimmed by 1 base and J by 0 bases, leaving 6 bases between them. Germline CDR1 reads SEHNR; CDR2 reads FQNEAQ (reference sequence). The CDR3 runs to 14 residues. CDR3 coding DNA: TGTGCCAGCAGCTTAGTCACAACTAACTATGGCTACACCTTC. The encoded protein is CASSLVTTNYGYTF.

The chain couples TRBV7-9 to TRBJ2-1; TRBD2 might be the D (5 bases). The CDR3 is 14 amino acids. The germline V gene encodes CDR1 SEHNR and CDR2 FQNEAQ (reference sequence). V lost 5 bases and J lost 1, with 9 bases in between. The CDR3 sequence: CASSQSGSYNEQFF. In nucleotides, the CDR3 is TGTGCCAGCAGCCAAAGCGGATCCTACAATGAGCAGTTCTTC.

V gene TRBV9 combines with J gene TRBJ1-2; 7 bases are shared with TRBD1. This CDR3 has 13 amino acids. Germline V gives CDR1 SGDLS, CDR2 YYNGEE. The V gene end was trimmed by 4 bases and the J gene end by 7 bases; junction bases not matched to a gene: 7. The CDR3 loop is CASSSPAGGGYTF. CDR3 sequence (DNA): TGTGCCAGCAGCTCCCCCGCAGGGGGTGGCTACACCTTC.